This TCR beta chain was recovered during a study of CD8+ T cells in alopecia areata. Germline V gene data show CDR1 as SGDLS and CDR2 as YYNGEE. CDR3 length: 15 residues. V lost 0 bases and J 4 bases, leaving 12 bases between the germline ends. RNA, once extracted, was reverse transcribed into cDNA for use as the sequencing template. The data were produced by immunoSEQ multiplex PCR, yet TCRdb's version contains in-frame clones alone and is incomplete. The sample contains some 110,000 clones, about 59% of which appear only once. The treatment was: oral pan-JAK inhibitor, 5-10 mg twice daily. The specimen comprised CD8+ T cells sorted from blood, sampled at week 24, from a patient treated with tofacitinib. The sequence came from a human donor with alopecia areata. The J gene is TRBJ2-3, the V gene TRBV9; a possible D gene is TRBD2 (5 bases). Here the CDR3 reads CASSVDPGLSDTQYF. The CDR3 DNA follows: TGTGCCAGCAGCGTAGACCCAGGACTGTCAGATACGCAGTATTTT. Full variable domain (missing parts from reference TRBV9 and TRBJ2-3): DSGVTQTPKHLITATGQRVTLRCSPRSGDLSVYWYQQSLDQGLQFLIQYYNGEERAKGNILERFSAQQFPDLHSELNLSSLELGDSALYFCASSVDPGLSDTQYFGPGTRLTVL.